The 4 T cell receptor beta chains reported below all come from one sample, sequenced in a study of T-cell memory formation after mild COVID-19. One entry per CDR3 protein results from TCRdb running MiXCR on the 5' RACE reads. Of 400,000 to 550,000 distinct CDR3 sequences in the sample, roughly 23% were seen once. Sequenced sample: PBMCs or a T cell subset sorted from them (not recorded which). These receptors were taken from an adult woman who had mild COVID-19 (a few samples of this study predate the infection). Cell type and time point are not known.

The table lists this clonotype with a few counts. The rearrangement uses TRBV27 and TRBJ1-1; perhaps TRBD1 as D (6 bases). The V and J ends lost 8 bases and 0 bases respectively, with 19 bases between them. Germline CDR1 MNHEY, CDR2 SMNVEV (reference sequence). The CDR3 is 16 amino acids. The CDR3, as DNA: TGTGCCAGCGCCCCCCTGCAGGGGCACTTGAACACTGAAGCTTTCTTT. It codes for CASAPLQGHLNTEAFF.

This clonotype appeared a few times. V gene TRBV12-3 or TRBV12-4 combines with J gene TRBJ2-5; D might be TRBD1 (6 bases). The germline V and J ends were trimmed by 5 bases and 2 bases, with 12 bases remaining between them. The length of the CDR3 is 14 residues. Written as DNA, the CDR3 is TGTGCCAGCAGTGATCAGGGGTCTCAAGAGACCCAGTACTTC. Translated, it gives CASSDQGSQETQYF.

About this clonotype: The junction differs from germline at one of its ends, possibly a read error. J is TRBJ2-3 and V is TRBV12-3 or TRBV12-4; D possibly uses TRBD1 or TRBD2 (5 bases each). This CDR3 contains 15 residues. The CDR3 spells CASTLEGASTDTKYF. The CDR3 DNA follows: TGTGCCAGCACGCTAGAAGGGGCTAGCACAGATACGAAGTATTTT.

The chain couples TRBV7-9 to TRBJ2-3; D perhaps matches TRBD2 (6 bases). V gave up 4 bases and J gave up 5 bases, with 10 bases separating them. The CDR3 extends over 13 amino acids. Germline loops: CDR1 SEHNR, CDR2 FQNEAQ (reference sequence). The CDR3 nucleotides are TGTGCCAGCAGCTCGGGGAGGATAGATACGCAGTATTTT. Translation gives CASSSGRIDTQYF. The full variable domain, completed using reference TRBV7-9 and TRBJ2-3, is DTGVSQNPRHKITKRGQNVTFRCDPISEHNRLYWYRQTLGQGPEFLTYFQNEAQLEKSRLLSDRFSAERPKGSFSTLEIQRTEQGDSAMYLCASSSGRIDTQYFGPGTRLTVL.